This entry lists 28 T cell receptor beta chains sequenced from one sample in a study of T-cell reconstitution after alpha-beta-depleted transplantation in children. The TCRbeta library was prepared with unique molecular identifiers. From the PCR reads, TCRdb called clonotypes with MiXCR, one entry per CDR3 protein. The data hold just over 70,000 distinct CDR3 sequences, with more than 5.5% observed a single time. Sequenced material: PBMCs from the stem cell graft donor, taken from the stem cell graft. All receptors derive from a human donor who donated a stem cell graft to a child with acute lymphoblastic leukemia.

This clonotype was detected ten times or more. The chain joins TRBV5-1 to TRBJ2-7, with D perhaps TRBD2 (5 bases). The CDR3 consists of 15 residues. Germline V lookup: CDR1 SGHRS, CDR2 YFSETQ. The V gene lost 5 bases and the J gene lost 3 bases, with 18 bases spanning the gap. The DNA of the CDR3 is TGCGCCAGCAGGGGAGTTGAGTCGGCAGTCTACGAGCAGTACTTC. Its protein is CASRGVESAVYEQYF. Drawing the rest from reference TRBV5-1 and TRBJ2-7, the complete variable domain is KAGVTQTPRYLIKTRGQQVTLSCSPISGHRSVSWYQQTPGQGLQFLFEYFSETQRNKGNFPGRFSGRQFSNSRSEMNVSTLELGDSALYLCASRGVESAVYEQYFGPGTRLTVT.

This clonotype was observed at least ten times. The V call is TRBV20-1, the J call TRBJ2-3; no firm D call. With 2 bases removed from V and 0 bases from J, the gap between germline ends came to 21 bases. Germline CDR1 and CDR2: DFQATT and SNEGSKA (reference sequence). CDR3 length equals 18 residues. The CDR3 region has the DNA TGCAGTGCTAGACCGCCAGTCTCATTTAATCCTAGCACAGATACGCAGTATTTT. Translated, it gives CSARPPVSFNPSTDTQYF.

The chain links TRBV27 to TRBJ2-1, with 14 bases lining up with TRBD2. After removal of 7 bases from V and 12 bases from J, the junction contained 11 bases not matched to a gene. The germline gives CDR1 MNHEY, CDR2 SMNVEV (reference sequence). CDR3 length: 15 amino acids. CDR3 in amino acids: CASTPGTSGGRGQFF. In DNA, the CDR3 is TGTGCCAGCACTCCTGGGACTAGCGGGGGCCGGGGGCAGTTCTTC.

This clonotype was observed many times. This rearrangement joins TRBV5-1 to TRBJ1-2; 8 positions match TRBD1. The V segment lost 3 bases and the J segment 6 bases; nucleotides outside the gene matches: 4. Germline V gene sequence: CDR1 SGHRS, CDR2 YFSETQ. CDR3 length: 13 amino acids. DNA of the CDR3: TGCGCCAGCAGCTCGGACAGGGTTAATGGCTACACCTTC. Encoded protein: CASSSDRVNGYTF.

This clonotype occurred many times. The chain joins TRBV7-9 to TRBJ2-1; tentatively, D is TRBD2 (5 bases). The CDR3 is made up of 11 amino acids. Germline V lookup: CDR1 SEHNR, CDR2 FQNEAQ (reference sequence). Trimming took off 1 base at V and 10 bases at J, with 5 bases between the two ends. The CDR3, as DNA: TGTGCCAGCAGCTTAGGAGGGGAGCAGTTCTTC. Its translation is CASSLGGEQFF.

This clonotype was seen many times. J is TRBJ2-2 and V is TRBV4-1; no clear D. Germline assignment: CDR1 MGHRA and CDR2 YSYEKL. The V end was cut by 3 bases, the J end by 0 bases, with 5 bases between. The CDR3 is made up of 14 amino acids. The CDR3 reads CASSQTANTGELFF. The CDR3 DNA reads TGCGCCAGCAGCCAGACTGCGAACACCGGGGAGCTGTTTTTT.

This clonotype was picked up many times. The V call is TRBV12-3 or TRBV12-4, the J call TRBJ2-7; D remains unclear. The CDR3 covers 14 residues. The V end lost 3 bases, the J end lost 3 bases, and 12 bases lay between the germline ends. CDR3 DNA sequence: TGTGCCAGCAGTTTCGAGCCCCAATTCTACGAGCAGTACTTC. It specifies CASSFEPQFYEQYF.

This CDR3 is CSVDGLAVTPGELFF. In nucleotides, the CDR3 is TGCAGCGTTGATGGGCTAGCGGTTACCCCCGGGGAGCTGTTTTTT. The chain has TRBV29-1 and TRBJ2-2, with TRBD2 identical over 7 bases. The germline V gene has CDR1 SQVTM and CDR2 ANQGSEA. This CDR3 region has 15 residues. The V segment lost 3 bases and the J segment 6 bases; nucleotides outside the gene matches: 10.

The genes are TRBV5-1 and TRBJ2-1, with no clear D. Trimming shortened V by 0 bases and J by 6 bases, and 10 bases separated the two germline ends. The length of the CDR3 is 14 residues. Looked up from germline, CDR1 is SGHRS and CDR2 is YFSETQ. For the CDR3, the DNA is TGCGCCAGCAGCTTGGTGTTGCCTCCCAATGAGCAGTTCTTC. It specifies CASSLVLPPNEQFF.

This clonotype was observed many times. The chain joins TRBV27 to TRBJ1-1, with D perhaps matching TRBD1 (5 bases). This CDR3 is 13 amino acids long. Trimming took 2 bases from V and 4 from J, leaving 8 bases between them. The germline gives CDR1 MNHEY, CDR2 SMNVEV (reference sequence). In DNA, the CDR3 is TGTGCCAGCAGTTTAATGGGGGGCACTGAAGCTTTCTTT. Translation gives CASSLMGGTEAFF.

This clonotype was seen a handful of times. The chain is built from TRBV7-7 and TRBJ1-2, with D possibly being TRBD1 (6 bases). CDR1 is SSHAT and CDR2 is FNYEAQ in the germline V gene (reference sequence). The CDR3 spans 15 residues. CDR3 bases: TGTGCTAGCGGACCGTATACCGGGACAAACTATGGCTACACCTTC. Encoded protein: CASGPYTGTNYGYTF.

This clonotype has a count of ten or more. This chain connects TRBV20-1 to TRBJ2-3, with 8 bases fitting TRBD2. V dropped 0 bases and J dropped 4; count of bases not matched to a gene: 9. Looked up from germline, CDR1 is DFQATT and CDR2 is SNEGSKA (reference sequence). CDR3 size: 16 residues. The CDR3 protein is CSARDSGGTRPDTQYF. CDR3 coding DNA: TGCAGTGCTAGAGATTCAGGTGGGACTAGACCAGATACGCAGTATTTT.

This clonotype was detected many times. V gene TRBV5-1 combines with J gene TRBJ1-5, with 9 positions matching TRBD1. The CDR3 spans 14 residues. The germline V gene has CDR1 SGHRS and CDR2 YFSETQ. The V segment lost 4 bases and the J segment 7 bases; nucleotides outside the gene matches: 6. CDR3 DNA: TGCGCCAGCAGCCCGAGACAGGGGGAACAGCCCCAGCATTTT. This gives the protein CASSPRQGEQPQHF.

Many counts were recorded for this clonotype. J is TRBJ2-3 and V is TRBV12-5; D possibly corresponds to TRBD2 (6 bases). The germline V and J ends were trimmed by 5 bases and 0 bases, with 15 bases remaining between them. The germline V gene encodes CDR1 LGHNT and CDR2 FRNRAP. This CDR3 contains 16 residues. The CDR3 protein is CASGPGVAPSTDTQYF. CDR3 bases: TGTGCTAGTGGTCCGGGGGTAGCACCCAGCACAGATACGCAGTATTTT.

This clonotype was counted a few times. The chain has TRBV9 and TRBJ1-1; 9 bases fit TRBD1. There are 17 residues in the CDR3. The trim removed 2 bases at V and 4 bases at J, leaving 12 bases unmatched. Germline V CDR1 and CDR2: SGDLS, YYNGEE. The CDR3 nucleotides read TGTGCCAGCAGCGTGGGACAGGGTACGGTTATATCCACTGAAGCTTTCTTT. Encoded protein: CASSVGQGTVISTEAFF.

This clonotype was counted many times. The rearrangement uses TRBV7-2 and TRBJ1-2; no firm D call. Trimming took 1 base from V and 1 from J, leaving 7 bases between them. CDR1 is SGHTA and CDR2 is FQGNSA in the germline V gene. This CDR3 is built from 14 residues. CDR3 in DNA: TGTGCCAGCAGCTTAGGGTGGTTTAACTATGGCTACACCTTC. Translation: CASSLGWFNYGYTF.

This clonotype was seen at least ten times. The gene calls are TRBV5-5 and TRBJ2-7; 9 bases align to TRBD1. After removal of 4 bases from V and 3 bases from J, the junction contained 5 bases not matched to a gene. Germline V gene data show CDR1 as SGHKS and CDR2 as YYEKEE (reference sequence). The CDR3 length is 14 residues. The chain's CDR3 is CASSTGTGSYEQYF. The CDR3 bases are TGTGCCAGCAGCACTGGGACAGGGAGCTACGAGCAGTACTTC.

This clonotype was found many times. V is TRBV20-1 and J is TRBJ2-2, with 7 bases lining up with TRBD2. The V gene's germline CDR1 is DFQATT and CDR2 SNEGSKA (reference sequence). Losses at the gene ends were 1 base for V and 5 bases for J; bases not matched to a gene: 7. The CDR3 consists of 15 residues. The CDR3 nucleotides read TGCAGTGCTAGAGCCGCGGGAGCTAGTACCGGGGAGCTGTTTTTT. Translated: CSARAAGASTGELFF.

This clonotype was counted at least ten times. V and J are TRBV6-1 and TRBJ1-5, with TRBD1 matching over 11 bases. The CDR3 has 15 amino acids. V shed 1 base and J 5 bases; nucleotides not matched to a gene: 1. Germline CDR1 MNHNS, CDR2 SASEGT. This CDR3 is CASSEGTGGDQPQHF. DNA of the CDR3: TGTGCCAGCAGTGAAGGGACAGGGGGCGATCAGCCCCAGCATTTT.

This chain joins TRBV20-1 and TRBJ2-1; TRBD1 matches at 7 bases. The junction had 6 bases not matched to a gene; V was cut back by 1 base and J by 9 bases. Germline-derived CDR1 and CDR2 are DFQATT and SNEGSKA (reference sequence). CDR3 size: 13 residues. The chain's CDR3 is CSARGQGNSEQFF. The CDR3 coding sequence is TGCAGTGCTAGAGGACAGGGAAATAGTGAGCAGTTCTTC.

In its sample, this clonotype was seen many times. The V and J genes are TRBV7-9 and TRBJ2-3, with 12 bases that match TRBD2. The V gene end was trimmed by 6 bases and the J gene end by 3 bases; junction bases not matched to a gene: 10. Germline CDR1 SEHNR, CDR2 FQNEAQ (reference sequence). There are 17 residues in the CDR3. The CDR3 DNA reads as TGTGCCAGCAGTTCTGGGCTAGCGGGAGGGCCGACAGATACGCAGTATTTT. Its protein product is CASSSGLAGGPTDTQYF.

This clonotype was seen ten or more times. The chain recombines TRBV7-2 with TRBJ1-4; D gene uncertain. Germline V lookup: CDR1 SGHTA, CDR2 FQGNSA. Between the trimmed V and J ends, which lost 3 bases and 5 bases, there was a span of 13 bases. The CDR3 has 15 amino acids. The DNA for the CDR3 is TGTGCCAGCAGCTTCTCGGGCAGGAGAAATGAAAAACTGTTTTTT. Encoded protein: CASSFSGRRNEKLFF. Full variable domain (missing parts from reference TRBV7-2 and TRBJ1-4): GAGVSQSPSNKVTEKGKDVELRCDPISGHTALYWYRQSLGQGLEFLIYFQGNSAPDKSGLPSDRFSAERTGGSVSTLTIQRTQQEDSAVYLCASSFSGRRNEKLFFGSGTQLSVL.

This clonotype has at least ten counts. The genes are TRBV18 and TRBJ1-5; unclear D gene. This CDR3 comprises 13 residues. Germline V gene lookup returns CDR1 KGHSH and CDR2 LQKENI. Trimming stripped 4 bases from V and 6 bases from J, with 10 bases between. The CDR3 DNA is TGTGCCAGCTCACTTGACGGTTCTCAGCCCCAGCATTTT. Translation gives CASSLDGSQPQHF. Full variable domain (remainder filled in from reference TRBV18 and TRBJ1-5): NAGVMQNPRHLVRRRGQEARLRCSPMKGHSHVYWYRQLPEEGLKFMVYLQKENIIDESGMPKERFSAEFPKEGPSILRIQQVVRGDSAAYFCASSLDGSQPQHFGDGTRLSIL.

This clonotype was seen repeatedly, ten times or more. The chain recombines TRBV7-9 with TRBJ2-1; possible D gene TRBD2, 6 bases. The CDR3 spans 14 residues. Germline values: CDR1 SEHNR, CDR2 FQNEAQ (reference sequence). V lost 7 bases to trimming and J lost 12 bases, with 22 bases between them. The CDR3 here is CASITSTSTIGQFF. As DNA, the CDR3 is TGTGCCAGCATCACAAGCACTAGCACGATAGGGCAGTTCTTC.

The rearrangement uses TRBV5-4 and TRBJ2-7; D is unclear. V was clipped by 4 bases and J by 2 bases, with 13 bases between them. Germline V lookup: CDR1 SGHNT, CDR2 YYREEE (reference sequence). The CDR3 totals 14 residues. As DNA, the CDR3 is TGTGCCAGCAGCCCCCGTTCGAACCCCTACGAGCAGTACTTC. The encoded protein is CASSPRSNPYEQYF. The whole variable domain, filled in from reference TRBV5-4 and TRBJ2-7, reads ETGVTQSPTHLIKTRGQQVTLRCSSQSGHNTVSWYQQALGQGPQFIFQYYREEENGRGNFPPRFSGLQFPNYSSELNVNALELDDSALYLCASSPRSNPYEQYFGPGTRLTVT.

The chain uses TRBV28 and TRBJ2-7; TRBD2 matches at 7 bases. CDR3 length: 13 amino acids. Germline CDR1 and CDR2: MDHEN and SYDVKM. The V and J ends lost 6 bases and 4 bases, in that order; junction bases with no gene match: 6. The CDR3 DNA sequence: TGTGCCAGCAGCGGGACTAAACGATACGAGCAGTACTTC. It is translated as CASSGTKRYEQYF. The complete variable domain, with remaining parts taken from reference TRBV28 and TRBJ2-7, reads DVKVTQSSRYLVKRTGEKVFLECVQDMDHENMFWYRQDPGLGLRLIYFSYDVKMKEKGDIPEGYSVSREKKERFSLILESASTNQTSMYLCASSGTKRYEQYFGPGTRLTVT.

V is TRBV20-1 and J is TRBJ2-3; D is ambiguous. Germline V gives CDR1 DFQATT, CDR2 SNEGSKA (reference sequence). V lost 1 base and J 4 bases, leaving 12 bases between the germline ends. This CDR3 has 14 residues. Here the CDR3 reads CSARAVTSADTQYF. The CDR3, as DNA: TGCAGTGCTAGAGCGGTTACTTCGGCAGATACGCAGTATTTT.

The chain carries TRBV10-1 and TRBJ2-3; 9 nucleotides line up with TRBD1. V was clipped by 0 bases and J by 0 bases; unmatched bases: 4. The CDR3 runs to 17 residues. The germline V gene has CDR1 WNHNN and CDR2 SYGVQD (reference sequence). CDR3 bases: TGCGCCAGCAGTGAGTCGACAGGGGGTCCTAGCACAGATACGCAGTATTTT. Translation gives CASSESTGGPSTDTQYF.